The 14 T cell receptor beta chains below were found in one sample sequenced in a study of blood T cells in healthy people across ages. Through a sample-barcoded 5' primer and a J-beta primer mix, a second PCR was run for about 6 to 12 cycles. TCRdb reprocessed the 5' RACE reads via MiXCR and lists one record per CDR3 protein. The repertoire includes 800,000 or so distinct CDR3 sequences, around 62% of them detected once, and around a quarter sits in the top ten. Material: blood. The receptors here all came from a man aged 30 to 45 in good health.

The J gene is TRBJ1-2, the V gene TRBV10-2; D not certain. V was shortened by 4 bases and J by 3 bases, with 6 bases between the two germline ends. The CDR3 spans 12 residues. In germline, CDR1 is WSHSY, CDR2 SAAADI. CDR3 residues: CASSGVYYGYTF. The CDR3 region has the DNA TGCGCCAGCAGTGGGGTGTACTATGGCTACACCTTC.

The rearrangement uses TRBV12-3 or TRBV12-4 and TRBJ1-5, with 7 bases identical to TRBD1. The CDR3 sequence is 17 residues long. The trim removed 6 bases at V and 8 bases at J, leaving 19 bases unmatched. The DNA for the CDR3 is TGTGCCAGCAGCCTCCCCGGTTGGCAGGGGGTTAGGGAGCCCCAGCATTTT. It specifies CASSLPGWQGVREPQHF.

The rearrangement joins TRBV5-1 to TRBJ2-3; D gene ambiguous. This CDR3 has 14 residues. Trimming stripped 4 bases from V and 5 bases from J, with 14 bases between. From germline, CDR1 is SGHRS and CDR2 YFSETQ. The CDR3: CASSHQGPGDTQYF. The CDR3 nucleotides are TGCGCCAGCAGCCACCAAGGACCGGGAGATACGCAGTATTTT.

This CDR3 is CASSPNGLGTEAFF. DNA for the CDR3: TGTGCCAGCAGCCCCAACGGGCTGGGAACTGAAGCTTTCTTT. The chain recombines TRBV7-2 with TRBJ1-1; D is uncertain. The CDR3 length is 14 residues. V was shortened by 5 bases and J by 5 bases, with 15 bases between the two germline ends. CDR1 is SGHTA, CDR2 FQGNSA, per germline.

The chain combines TRBV4-3 with TRBJ2-5; D unclear. The J call is in doubt because the DNA end fits TRBJ2-7 better. Germline V gene lookup returns CDR1 LGHNA and CDR2 YSLEER. This CDR3 has 15 residues. This CDR3 is CASSQERDGCYEQYF. In nucleotides, the CDR3 is TGCGCCAGCAGCCAAGAAAGAGACGGATGCTACGAGCAGTACTTC.

This sequence joins TRBV29-1 and TRBJ1-4; D gene ambiguous. The CDR3 sequence is 12 residues long. The germline V gene encodes CDR1 SQVTM and CDR2 ANQGSEA. With 7 bases removed from V and 7 bases from J, the gap between germline ends came to 13 bases. The CDR3 loop is CSARGQSEKLFF. As DNA, the CDR3 is TGCAGCGCGCGGGGTCAGAGTGAAAAACTGTTTTTT.

This chain joins TRBV20-1 and TRBJ2-7; 10 nucleotides agree with TRBD1. The J segment lost 0 bases and the V segment lost 6 bases, leaving 17 bases of the junction unmatched. CDR1 and CDR2 (germline): DFQATT, SNEGSKA (reference sequence). The CDR3 sequence is 18 residues long. CDR3 nucleotides: TGCAGTGCCCCCGGGACAGGGGAACGCGGGCCCAGCTCCTACGAGCAGTACTTC. It is translated as CSAPGTGERGPSSYEQYF.

The genes are TRBV5-8 and TRBJ2-1; 7 bases line up with TRBD1. Germline V gene data show CDR1 as SGHTS and CDR2 as YDEGEE. V was pared by 4 bases and J by 6 bases, with 10 bases of the junction left unmatched. This CDR3 has 15 amino acids. The CDR3 bases are TGTGCCAGCAGCCAGGGGGTAGGGGGCTTCAATGAGCAGTTCTTC. Translated: CASSQGVGGFNEQFF.

This clonotype was counted ten times or more. The genes are TRBV6-2 or TRBV6-3 and TRBJ1-1; the D is unclear. Between the trimmed V and J ends, which lost 4 bases and 6 bases, there was a span of 15 bases. Germline V gene sequence: CDR1 MNHEY, CDR2 SVGEGT. The CDR3 consists of 14 residues. This CDR3 reads CASSLERAYPEAFF. CDR3 sequence (DNA): TGTGCCAGCAGTTTGGAAAGGGCGTATCCTGAAGCTTTCTTT.

The rearrangement uses TRBV29-1 and TRBJ1-1; 8 bases map to TRBD1. V was pared by 2 bases and J by 1 base, with 3 bases of the junction left unmatched. Looked up from germline, CDR1 is SQVTM and CDR2 is ANQGSEA. There are 14 residues in the CDR3. This CDR3 is CSVESRGRNTEAFF. Written as DNA, the CDR3 is TGCAGCGTTGAATCCAGGGGGCGGAACACTGAAGCTTTCTTT.

V and J are TRBV3-1 and TRBJ1-5; 7 bases fit TRBD1. V dropped 1 base and J dropped 7; count of bases not matched to a gene: 7. The CDR3 is 15 amino acids. Germline CDR1 LGHDT, CDR2 YNNKEL (reference sequence). CDR3 in amino acids: CASSQGTGEGQPQHF. Written as DNA, the CDR3 is TGTGCCAGCAGCCAAGGCACAGGGGAGGGCCAGCCCCAGCATTTT.

The V gene is TRBV29-1, the J gene TRBJ1-5, with D perhaps TRBD1 (5 bases). Germline CDR1 SQVTM, CDR2 ANQGSEA. Between the trimmed V and J ends, which lost 7 bases and 3 bases, there was a span of 13 bases. This CDR3 comprises 13 residues. CDR3 region: CSASTRDNQPQHF. The CDR3 nucleotides read TGCAGCGCCTCCACCAGGGACAATCAGCCCCAGCATTTT.

Only a few counts were recorded for this clonotype. This sequence joins TRBV7-9 and TRBJ2-1, with TRBD2 matching over 10 bases. This CDR3 comprises 15 residues. CDR1 is SEHNR and CDR2 is FQNEAQ in the germline V gene (reference sequence). V lost 7 bases and J lost 2; bases outside the gene matches: 5. CDR3 DNA sequence: TGTGCCAGCAACTCAGCGGGGGGGCCCTACAATGAGCAGTTCTTC. Its protein product is CASNSAGGPYNEQFF.

This chain links TRBV13 with TRBJ2-3, with 7 bases matching TRBD2. The CDR3 is 16 residues long. CDR1 is PRHDT, CDR2 FYEKMQ, per germline (reference sequence). V gave up 5 bases and J gave up 4 bases; unmatched junction bases: 12. The chain's CDR3 is CASSIRLAPVPDTQYF. Here the CDR3 DNA reads TGTGCCAGCAGCATCCGACTAGCACCCGTCCCAGATACGCAGTATTTT.